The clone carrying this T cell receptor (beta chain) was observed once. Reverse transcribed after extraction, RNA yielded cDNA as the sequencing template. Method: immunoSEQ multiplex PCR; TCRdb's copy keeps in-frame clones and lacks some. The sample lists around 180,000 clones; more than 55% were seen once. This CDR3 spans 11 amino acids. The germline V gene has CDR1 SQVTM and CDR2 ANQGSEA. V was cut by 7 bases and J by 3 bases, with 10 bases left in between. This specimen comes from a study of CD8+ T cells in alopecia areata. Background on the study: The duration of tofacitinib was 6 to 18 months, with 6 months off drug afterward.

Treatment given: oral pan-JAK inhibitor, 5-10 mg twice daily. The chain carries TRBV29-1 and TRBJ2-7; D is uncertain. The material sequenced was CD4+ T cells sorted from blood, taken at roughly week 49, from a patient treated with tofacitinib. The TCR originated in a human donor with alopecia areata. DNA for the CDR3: TGCAGCGCTGCAAAGGACTACGAGCAGTACTTC. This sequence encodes CSAAKDYEQYF.